This TCR beta chain originates from a study of T-cell memory formation after mild COVID-19. Study in general: Each donor largely had its own TCR clusters. Findings and caveats of the study: Some clones that responded were present in memory (sampled pre-infection), which suggests cross-reactive memory joined. Clones that contracted clustered mainly in CM and EM if CD4+ and in EMRA if CD8+.

This clonotype has only a few counts. Its cognate antigen is unknown. Barcoded TCR alpha and TCR beta cDNA libraries with UMIs came from 5'RACE using constant-segment primers. One entry per CDR3 protein, called by TCRdb with MiXCR from the 5' RACE reads. Altogether fewer than 200,000 distinct CDR3 sequences are present, 20% to 25% being singletons, with the ten largest covering under 25%. Sequenced: PBMCs or a T cell subset sorted from them (not recorded which). This clonotype originated in an adult woman who had mild COVID-19 (a few samples of this study predate the infection). Cell type and time point are not known.

DNA for the CDR3: TGTGCCAGCAGCCCCCTATTAGCGGGAGGCCTCTACGAGCAGTACTTC. Residues: CASSPLLAGGLYEQYF. The chain carries TRBV6-2 or TRBV6-3 and TRBJ2-7; 10 positions match TRBD2. There are 16 residues in the CDR3. Germline V lookup: CDR1 MNHEY, CDR2 SVGEGT. Trimming at V came to 6 bases and at J to 3 bases, leaving 11 bases not matched to a gene.